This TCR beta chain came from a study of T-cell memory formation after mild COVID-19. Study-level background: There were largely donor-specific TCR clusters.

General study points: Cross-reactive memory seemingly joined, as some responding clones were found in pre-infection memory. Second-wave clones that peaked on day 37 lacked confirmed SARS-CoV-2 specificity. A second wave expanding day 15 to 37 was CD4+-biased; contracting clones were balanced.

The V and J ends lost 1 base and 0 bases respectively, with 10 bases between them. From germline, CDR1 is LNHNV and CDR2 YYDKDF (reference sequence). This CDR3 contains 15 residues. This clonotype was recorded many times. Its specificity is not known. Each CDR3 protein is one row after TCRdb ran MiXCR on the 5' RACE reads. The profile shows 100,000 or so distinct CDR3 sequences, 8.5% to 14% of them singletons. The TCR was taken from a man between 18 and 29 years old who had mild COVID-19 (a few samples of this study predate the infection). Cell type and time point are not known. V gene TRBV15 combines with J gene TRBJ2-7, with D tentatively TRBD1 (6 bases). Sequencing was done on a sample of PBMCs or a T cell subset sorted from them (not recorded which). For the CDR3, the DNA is TGTGCCACCAGCAGAGGACAGGCGCGCTCCTACGAGCAGTACTTC. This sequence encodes CATSRGQARSYEQYF.